This TCR beta chain was found in a study of shared clonotypes between healthy human individuals. Study findings and constraints: Non-shared clonotypes displayed generation probabilities falling below those of clonotypes present in all four donors. Specimens sampled were limited to blood, with tissue repertoires likely differing.

The donors were all Caucasian adults (living in Nashville, Tennessee). Splitting the CD4+ cells yielded a CD45RA+ naive subset and a CD45RA-negative memory subset. In regard to this clone: Its antigen is unidentified.

TCRdb keeps only in-frame clones here, not all; method: immunoSEQ multiplex PCR. This repertoire shows approximately 500,000 clones, almost 97% found once; its top ten account for under 0.06%. This CDR3 has 14 residues. The V gene lost 3 bases and the J gene lost 5 bases, with 13 bases spanning the gap. The V gene's germline CDR1 is KGHSH and CDR2 LQKENI. The TCR originated in a woman in her twenties or thirties in good health. The rearrangement joins TRBV18 to TRBJ1-1, with unresolved D. Sequencing was carried out using naive CD4+ T cells sorted from blood. The subset is: CD45RA+ positively selected. The CDR3 DNA reads as TGTGCCAGCTCACCTTGGCGCGGGGAGACTGAAGCTTTCTTT. As protein: CASSPWRGETEAFF.